Reported below is one T cell receptor (beta chain). Its cognate antigen is unknown. This sample stems from a study of a mutant IDH1 vaccine in newly diagnosed glioma. Study information: The first vaccination came 4-6 weeks after radiotherapy alone, or with temozolomide cycles. Patients had received radiotherapy, temozolomide, or both previously, most receiving both. Visits designated V12 and V13 were conducted at weeks 35 and 47, respectively. Overall study findings and caveats: A vaccine-induced immune response developed in more than 85% of the patients.

Indicated time point: week 47, end of study. The vaccine gave 300 ug of a 20-mer mutant IDH1 peptide subcutaneously per dose. CDR3 length: 16 amino acids. Germline V gene sequence: CDR1 MGHRA, CDR2 YSYEKL. Trimming removed 0 bases from V and 1 base from J; junction bases left unmatched: 5. TCRdb's table, derived via immunoSEQ multiplex PCR, lists solely in-frame clones and lacks some. Here the sample spans 30,000 to 40,000 clones, about nine tenths being singletons. The TCR sequence derives from a woman aged 40 to 50 with glioma. The gene calls are TRBV4-1 and TRBJ2-7; 8 bases map to TRBD2. This sample comprised PBMCs, obtained from a glioma patient whose treatment included an IDH1 peptide vaccine. CDR3 sequence (DNA): TGCGCCAGCAGCCAAGATTTGGTAGCGGGATCCTACGAGCAGTACTTC. Translation: CASSQDLVAGSYEQYF.